A single T cell receptor beta chain is shown here with its context. Its antigen is unknown. Sequencing used immunoSEQ multiplex PCR; TCRdb keeps in-frame clones, though not all of them. The sample carries more than 70,000 clones, about 89% recorded once. With 6 bases clipped from V and 5 bases from J, the junction kept 3 bases outside the gene matches. The CDR3 is 12 residues long. The V gene's germline CDR1 is MDHEN and CDR2 SYDVKM. The data were taken from a study of OX40 agonist ivuxolimab in advanced cancers. Study in general: Averaging roughly 60 years in age, with a range of about 20 to 90, the cohort was 82.7% male. Notes on the study in general: Both blood CD4+ and CD8+ T cells showed clonal growth by week 6 at 0.1 to 3.0 mg/kg. In general, CD8+ T cells held more expanded clones than CD4+ did, on average.

Exclusion of a patient followed from autoimmune disease history or systemic immunosuppression. The TCR originated in an adult with an advanced solid tumor such as melanoma, head and neck, liver or kidney cancer. The chain has TRBV28 and TRBJ1-2; 7 positions agree with TRBD1. This sample comprised CD4+ or CD8+ T cells sorted from blood, obtained in a trial of the OX40 agonist ivuxolimab. CDR3 in amino acids: CASSRGEYGYTF. The CDR3 DNA follows: TGTGCCAGCAGCAGGGGGGAGTATGGCTACACCTTC.